This T cell receptor (beta chain) comes out of a study of cytomegalovirus exposure and HLA in healthy donors. Overall study findings and caveats: In a later analysis, HLA-associated beta chains showed higher expansion and lower generation probabilities than comparable chains. In an earlier analysis, productive rearrangement rates for most beta V segments clustered near 87% or 30%. The availability of immune exposure information extended only to CMV serostatus. Altogether, around 160 TCR beta chains were recorded as cytomegalovirus-associated.

Between the trimmed V and J ends, which lost 2 bases and 6 bases, there was a span of 9 bases. CDR1 is SGHRS, CDR2 YFSETQ, per germline. The CDR3 spans 12 residues. Only a few counts were recorded for this clone. Its antigen remains unknown. Primers: 60 Vbeta forward and 13 Jbeta reverse. The table came from immunoSEQ multiplex PCR; TCRdb's copy has only in-frame clones and leaves some out. The table shows about 130,000 clones, with approximately 70% occurring only once. The receptor was isolated from a human donor in good health. V is TRBV5-1 and J is TRBJ2-7; no reliable D call. The sample was PBMCs. This chain's CDR3 is CASSLTELEQYF. The DNA of the CDR3 is TGCGCCAGCAGCTTAACGGAGCTCGAGCAGTACTTC. Together with reference TRBV5-1 and TRBJ2-7, the CDR3 gives the full variable domain: KAGVTQTPRYLIKTRGQQVTLSCSPISGHRSVSWYQQTPGQGLQFLFEYFSETQRNKGNFPGRFSGRQFSNSRSEMNVSTLELGDSALYLCASSLTELEQYFGPGTRLTVT.